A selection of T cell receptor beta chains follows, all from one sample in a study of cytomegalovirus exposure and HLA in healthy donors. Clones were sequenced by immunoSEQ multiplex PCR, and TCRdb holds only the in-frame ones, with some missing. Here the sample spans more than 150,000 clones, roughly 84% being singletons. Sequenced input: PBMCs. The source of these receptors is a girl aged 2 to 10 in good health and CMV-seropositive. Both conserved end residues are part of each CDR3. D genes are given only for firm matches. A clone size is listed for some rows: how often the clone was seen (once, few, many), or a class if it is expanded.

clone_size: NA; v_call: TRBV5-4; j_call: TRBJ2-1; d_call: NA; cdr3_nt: TGTGCCAGCAGCGCCTTTATTAGCGGCGAATCCTACAATGAGCAGTTCTTC; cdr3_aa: CASSAFISGESYNEQFF
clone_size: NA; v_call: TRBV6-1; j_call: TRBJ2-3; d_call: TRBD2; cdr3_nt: TGTGCCAGTCTAGCGGGAGGGACCGATACGCAGTATTTT; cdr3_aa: CASLAGGTDTQYF
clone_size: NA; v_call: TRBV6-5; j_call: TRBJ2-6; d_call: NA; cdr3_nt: TGTGCCAGCAGTTATAGCTCTGGGGCCAACGTCCTGACTTTC; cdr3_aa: CASSYSSGANVLTF
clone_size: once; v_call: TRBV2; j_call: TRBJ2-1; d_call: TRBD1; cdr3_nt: TGTGCCAGCAGTGAGACCCGGGACAGAGCCTACAATGAGCAGTTCTTC; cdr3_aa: CASSETRDRAYNEQFF
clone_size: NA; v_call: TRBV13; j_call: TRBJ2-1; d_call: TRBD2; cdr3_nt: TGTGCCAGCAGCTCGGCCCCCGGACTAGCGGAGGCCAATGAGCAGTTCTTC; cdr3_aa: CASSSAPGLAEANEQFF
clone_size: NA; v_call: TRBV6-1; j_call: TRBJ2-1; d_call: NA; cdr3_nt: TGTGCCAGCAGTGAGGGTAGCGGACAAAGAAGGTACAATGAGCAGTTCTTC; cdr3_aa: CASSEGSGQRRYNEQFF
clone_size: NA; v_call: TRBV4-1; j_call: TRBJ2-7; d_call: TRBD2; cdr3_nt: TGCGCCAGCAGCCAAGATCTGGACGGGAGGCCCTCCTACGAGCAGTACTTC; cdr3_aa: CASSQDLDGRPSYEQYF
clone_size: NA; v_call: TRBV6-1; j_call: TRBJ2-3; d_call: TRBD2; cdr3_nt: TGTGCCAGCGTCCTAGCGGACACAGATACGCAGTATTTT; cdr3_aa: CASVLADTDTQYF
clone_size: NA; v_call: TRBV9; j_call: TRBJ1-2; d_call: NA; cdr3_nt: TGTGCCAGCAGCGAAACCGCCGAACCGACAGTAGGATATGGCTACACCTTC; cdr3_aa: CASSETAEPTVGYGYTF
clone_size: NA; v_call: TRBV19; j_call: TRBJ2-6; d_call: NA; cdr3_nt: TGTGCCAGTAGTGTGGTCCAGGCCTCTGGGGCCAACGTCCTGACTTTC; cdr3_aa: CASSVVQASGANVLTF
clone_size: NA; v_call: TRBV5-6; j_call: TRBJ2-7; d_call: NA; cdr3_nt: TGTGCCAGCAGCCCGTGGGGGCGGGAGCAGTACTTC; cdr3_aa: CASSPWGREQYF
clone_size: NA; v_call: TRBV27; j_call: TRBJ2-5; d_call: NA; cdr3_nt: TGTGCCAGCCCCCTTAACGGGATGGTTACCATGGGAGAGACCCAGTACTTC; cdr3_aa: CASPLNGMVTMGETQYF
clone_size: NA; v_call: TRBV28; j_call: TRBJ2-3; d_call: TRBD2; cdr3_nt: TGTGCCAGCAGTTTAAGGGCAGCGGGATGGAAAGATACGCAGTATTTT; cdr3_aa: CASSLRAAGWKDTQYF
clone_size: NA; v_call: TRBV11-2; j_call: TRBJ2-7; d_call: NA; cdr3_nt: TGTGCCAGCAGCTTACAGGGAAGCTCCTACGAGCAGTACTTC; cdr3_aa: CASSLQGSSYEQYF
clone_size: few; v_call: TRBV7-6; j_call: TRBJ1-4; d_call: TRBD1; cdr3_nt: TGTGCCAGCAGCCGGGACAGCTATAATGAAAAACTGTTTTTT; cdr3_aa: CASSRDSYNEKLFF
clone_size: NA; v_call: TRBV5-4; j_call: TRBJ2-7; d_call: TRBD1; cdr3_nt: TGTGCCAGCAGCCGCTTTGGCAGGGGGAACGAGCAGTACTTC; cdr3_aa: CASSRFGRGNEQYF
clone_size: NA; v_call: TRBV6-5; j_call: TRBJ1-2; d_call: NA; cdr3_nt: TGTGCCAGCAGCGCGACAGTAGGAAGATACAGTGGCTACACCTTC; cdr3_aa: CASSATVGRYSGYTF
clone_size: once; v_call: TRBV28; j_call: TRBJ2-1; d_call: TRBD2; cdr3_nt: TGTGCCAGCAGATCCGGACTAGCGGGAGTGAATGTCCTTAGGTCGGAGCAGTTCTTC; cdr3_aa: CASRSGLAGVNVLRSEQFF
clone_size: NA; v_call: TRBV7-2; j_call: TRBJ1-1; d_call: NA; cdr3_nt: TGTGCCAGCAGCTTAGTTTGGGAGAGGAACACTGAAGCTTTCTTT; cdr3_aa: CASSLVWERNTEAFF
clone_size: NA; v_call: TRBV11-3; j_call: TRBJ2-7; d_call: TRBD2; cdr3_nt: TGTGCCAGCAGCTTACCCGGCCCGGGGGAGGGCCGCGAGCAGTACTTC; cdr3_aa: CASSLPGPGEGREQYF
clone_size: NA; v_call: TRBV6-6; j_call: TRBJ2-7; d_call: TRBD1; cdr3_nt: TGTACCAGCAGACCGGGACAGGGTGGGGGCGAGCAGTACTTC; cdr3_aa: CTSRPGQGGGEQYF
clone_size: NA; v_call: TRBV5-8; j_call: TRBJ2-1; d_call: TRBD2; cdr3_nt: TGTGCCAGAGGGACTAGCGGATACAATGAGCAGTTCTTC; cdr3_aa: CARGTSGYNEQFF
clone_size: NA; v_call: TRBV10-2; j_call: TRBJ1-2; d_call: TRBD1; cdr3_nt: TGCGCCAGCAGTGAGGAGGGGGCGTCAGGCTACACCTTC; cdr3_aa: CASSEEGASGYTF
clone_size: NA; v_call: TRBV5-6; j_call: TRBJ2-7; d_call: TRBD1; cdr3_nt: TGTGCCAGCAGCTTGGCCGCCCCGGGACAGAGCCAGTACTTC; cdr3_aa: CASSLAAPGQSQYF
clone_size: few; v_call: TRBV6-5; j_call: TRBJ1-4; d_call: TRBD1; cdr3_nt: TGTGCCAGCAGAAGGACAGGGTGGGATGAAAAACTGTTTTTT; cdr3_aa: CASRRTGWDEKLFF
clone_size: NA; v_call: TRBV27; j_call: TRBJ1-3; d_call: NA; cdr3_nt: TGTGCCAGCAGTAAAAACAGGCCTATCGCCGGAAACACCATATATTTT; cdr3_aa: CASSKNRPIAGNTIYF